A few counts support the clone carrying this T cell receptor (beta chain). Its cognate antigen is unknown. This record belongs to a study of identical twins. Whole-study results and caveats: Partly confounded zero-insertion analyses could result from invariant MAIT and iNKT cells.

MiXCR was run by TCRdb on the 5' RACE reads, yielding one entry per CDR3 protein. The sample has around 480,000 distinct CDR3 sequences, 12% to 15% seen once. The CDR3 runs 15 residues. V lost 2 bases and J lost 4, with 14 bases in between. These data were also filed under a second study, of yellow fever vaccine responses in identical twins.

This TCR was recovered from a woman aged 18-29 years in good health. The sequenced sample was CD4+ T cells sorted from blood. This chain connects TRBV12-3 or TRBV12-4 to TRBJ1-1; TRBD1 might be the D (5 bases). The CDR3 sequence is CASSLRGSSPTEAFF. In DNA, the CDR3 is TGTGCCAGCAGTTTACGGGGCAGTTCCCCCACTGAAGCTTTCTTT.